This T cell receptor beta chain was obtained from a study of memory CD8 T cells in hepatitis C reinfection. The time point here: late/post reinfection, 12 to 24 weeks after detection. TCR sequencing was done directly ex vivo on sorted cells, without expansion in vitro. TCRdb's copy holds only in-frame clones and misses some; the assay was immunoSEQ multiplex PCR. The sample carries just over 45,000 clones, nearly 90% recorded once. What was sequenced was naive CD8+ T cells sorted from blood. This receptor was obtained from a man aged 18 to 35 with hepatitis C virus infection.

This CDR3 is CASSYEQVEQFF. The CDR3 nucleotides read TGTGCCAGCAGTTACGAGCAGGTTGAGCAGTTCTTC. The V and J genes are TRBV6-6 and TRBJ2-1; D is uncertain. Germline V gene sequence: CDR1 MNHNY, CDR2 SVGAGI (reference sequence). The CDR3 spans 12 residues. V dropped 2 bases and J dropped 9 bases, with 8 bases sitting between them.